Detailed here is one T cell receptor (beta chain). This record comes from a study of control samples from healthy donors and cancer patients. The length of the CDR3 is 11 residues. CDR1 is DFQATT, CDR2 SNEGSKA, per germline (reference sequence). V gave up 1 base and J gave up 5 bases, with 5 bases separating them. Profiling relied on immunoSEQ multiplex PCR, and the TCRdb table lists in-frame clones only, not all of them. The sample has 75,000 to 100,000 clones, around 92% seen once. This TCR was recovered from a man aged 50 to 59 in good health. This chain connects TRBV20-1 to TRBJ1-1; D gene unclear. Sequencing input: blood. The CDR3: CSARAGTEAFF. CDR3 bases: TGCAGTGCTAGAGCCGGGACTGAAGCTTTCTTT.